This T cell receptor (beta chain) stems from a study of blood T cell repertoires in COVID-19. Whole-study context: The analysed material was cDNA or gDNA that came from T cells, B-cell-depleted T cells, or PBMCs.

As processed by the authors: Estimated nucleated cell counts came from reference gene primer amplification. Clones were read by immunoSEQ multiplex PCR, and TCRdb kept only the in-frame ones, dropping some. V, J and clone size are those of that table, while D and trimming were read from the DNA. The sample holds 250,000 or so clones, almost 90% seen once. The Seattle patients, enrolled during active infection, were followed longitudinally. With 2 bases removed from V and 14 bases from J, the gap between germline ends came to 9 bases. This CDR3 has 11 amino acids. CDR1 SNHLY and CDR2 FYNNEI come from the germline V gene.

V usage is TRBV2 and J usage is TRBJ1-4; D gene unclear. Sequencing was performed on peripheral blood. This receptor was taken from a woman in her sixties or seventies with COVID-19, enrolled during active disease. The CDR3 DNA reads as TGTGCCAGCAGTGAACAGAATCCGCTGTTTTTT. Translation: CASSEQNPLFF.